The present entry profiles one T cell receptor beta chain with its context. The sample belongs to a study of blood T cell repertoires in COVID-19. Study details: The United States, Italy and Spain were the sources of the acute and convalescent COVID-19 samples. The cDNA or gDNA used as material had been derived from T cells, B-cell-depleted T cells, or PBMCs.

Generated by immunoSEQ multiplex PCR, the TCRdb table keeps only in-frame clones and is missing some. The sample holds approximately 670,000 clones; approximately 90% are singletons and the top ten take roughly 0.26%. Deletions cut 3 bases from V and 1 base from J, with 12 bases between. CDR3 length: 15 amino acids. Germline V CDR1 and CDR2: LNHNV, YYDKDF (reference sequence). The receptor was isolated from a woman between 18 and 30 years old with acute or convalescent COVID-19. Sequenced sample: peripheral blood. The chain recombines TRBV15 with TRBJ1-1, with D tentatively TRBD1 (5 bases). The CDR3 here is CATSRGTGGNTEAFF. In DNA, the CDR3 is TGTGCCACCAGCAGGGGGACGGGGGGGAACACTGAAGCTTTCTTT.